What follows are 28 T cell receptor beta chains derived from one specimen sequenced in a study of vaccination effects on CD4 cells after COVID-19. Antigens for these TCRs are unknown. TCRdb's table, derived via immunoSEQ multiplex PCR, lists solely in-frame clones and lacks some. In the table there are 80,000 to 95,000 clones, over 75% of which are singletons. Antigen-specific CD4+ T cells were expanded with viral peptide pools in the ViraFEST assay before sequencing. Having been cultured for roughly 10 days, the cells underwent CD4+ T cell isolation. All study participants received two doses of BNT162b2 or mRNA-1273 vaccine. This specimen was CD4+ T cells from PBMCs cultured with HCoV-OC43 spike peptides, taken after COVID-19 vaccination. This sample's subset: HCoV-OC43 spike overlapping peptide pool stimulation. These receptors all stem from a human donor who received a COVID-19 vaccine.

The V call is TRBV5-8, the J call TRBJ1-4; D possibly corresponds to TRBD1 (6 bases). V was cut by 0 bases and J by 5 bases, with 11 bases left in between. CDR1 and CDR2 from the germline V gene are SGHTS and YDEGEE. This CDR3 has 15 residues. Here the CDR3 reads CASSLGRDINEKLFF. CDR3 in DNA: TGTGCCAGCAGCTTGGGGCGGGACATAAATGAAAAACTGTTTTTT.

This chain connects TRBV5-4 to TRBJ1-1; tentative D call: TRBD1 (6 bases). Germline V gene lookup returns CDR1 SGHNT and CDR2 YYREEE (reference sequence). The CDR3 is made up of 15 amino acids. Trimming pared 0 bases from V and 1 base from J, leaving 10 bases between. The CDR3 here is CASSLGGPENTEAFF. As DNA, the CDR3 is TGTGCCAGCAGCTTGGGGGGGCCGGAGAACACTGAAGCTTTCTTT.

The V and J genes are TRBV2 and TRBJ2-5, with 7 bases matching TRBD2. CDR3 size: 16 residues. Unmatched junction bases numbered 14, after V lost 6 bases and J lost 4 bases. The germline V gene encodes CDR1 SNHLY and CDR2 FYNNEI. Here the CDR3 DNA reads TGTGCCAGCAGCCTACGTCCAGCGGGGTACCTAGAGACCCAGTACTTC. Protein sequence: CASSLRPAGYLETQYF.

The chain carries TRBV7-2 and TRBJ2-5; TRBD2 aligns across 8 bases. This CDR3 is 14 amino acids long. V shed 3 bases, J shed 5 bases, and the junction held 5 bases outside the gene matches. Germline V gene data show CDR1 as SGHTA and CDR2 as FQGNSA. The CDR3 loop is CASSFSGAGETQYF. The CDR3 nucleotides read TGTGCCAGCAGCTTTAGCGGGGCAGGGGAGACCCAGTACTTC.

The chain employs TRBV11-1 and TRBJ1-1; D might be TRBD1 (6 bases). The CDR3 sequence is 14 residues long. Trimming left V 2 bases short and J 3 bases short, with 10 bases between. Germline CDR1 SGHAT, CDR2 FQDESV (reference sequence). CDR3 loop: CASSLFGGDTEAFF. The CDR3 nucleotides are TGTGCCAGCAGCTTATTCGGGGGCGACACTGAAGCTTTCTTT.

The chain carries TRBV24-1 and TRBJ2-1; D gene ambiguous. Germline assignment: CDR1 KGHDR and CDR2 SFDVKD. CDR3 length: 11 amino acids. Trimming stripped 10 bases from V and 11 bases from J, with 14 bases between. In DNA, the CDR3 is TGTGCCACTTTTTCCGATAGCAAGCAGTTCTTC. Translated: CATFSDSKQFF.

J is TRBJ2-3 and V is TRBV18; 9 bases line up with TRBD1. V shed 4 bases, J shed 4 bases, and the junction held 6 bases outside the gene matches. There are 15 residues in the CDR3. Germline-derived CDR1 and CDR2 are KGHSH and LQKENI. CDR3 loop: CASSQQGAVADTQYF. The CDR3 coding sequence is TGTGCCAGCTCACAACAGGGGGCAGTGGCAGATACGCAGTATTTT.

The rearrangement uses TRBV5-1 and TRBJ2-3; D is ambiguous. CDR1 is SGHRS and CDR2 is YFSETQ in the germline V gene. The CDR3 consists of 13 residues. V shed 7 bases and J shed 0 bases, with 9 bases lying between them. For the CDR3, the DNA is TGCGCCAGCGCTGTAACTAGCACAGATACGCAGTATTTT. Its protein product is CASAVTSTDTQYF.

This clone was counted a single time. The chain links TRBV5-1 to TRBJ2-3; D unclear. CDR1 and CDR2 from the germline V gene are SGHRS and YFSETQ. This CDR3 has 14 amino acids. V shed 0 bases and J shed 2 bases, with 7 bases lying between them. CDR3 bases: TGCGCCAGCAGCTTGGGGGTCCTCACAGATACGCAGTATTTT. It encodes CASSLGVLTDTQYF. Drawing the rest from reference TRBV5-1 and TRBJ2-3, the complete variable domain is KAGVTQTPRYLIKTRGQQVTLSCSPISGHRSVSWYQQTPGQGLQFLFEYFSETQRNKGNFPGRFSGRQFSNSRSEMNVSTLELGDSALYLCASSLGVLTDTQYFGPGTRLTVL.

The V and J genes are TRBV6-2 or TRBV6-3 and TRBJ1-4, with unresolved D. V lost 0 bases and J lost 8, with 13 bases in between. The CDR3 runs 15 residues. The germline V gene encodes CDR1 MNHEY and CDR2 SVGEGT. CDR3 sequence: CASSYSGRAGEKLFF. The CDR3 coding sequence is TGTGCCAGCAGTTACTCTGGGAGGGCGGGCGAAAAACTGTTTTTT.

The chain carries TRBV12-3 or TRBV12-4 and TRBJ2-1; perhaps TRBD1 as D (6 bases). This CDR3 region has 12 residues. Between the trimmed V and J ends, which lost 7 bases and 2 bases, there was a span of 6 bases. CDR3 nucleotides: TGTGCCAGCAACAGGGCCTACAATGAGCAGTTCTTC. Translated: CASNRAYNEQFF.

This sequence joins TRBV6-5 and TRBJ2-5; TRBD1 matches at 12 bases. V dropped 2 bases and J dropped 3; count of bases not matched to a gene: 1. The CDR3 has 15 amino acids. CDR1 is MNHEY, CDR2 SVGAGI, per germline. CDR3 coding DNA: TGTGCCAGCAGTTACGGGACAGGGGGCGAAGAGACCCAGTACTTC. It translates to CASSYGTGGEETQYF.

This clone has just a few counts. The V gene is TRBV4-1, the J gene TRBJ2-3, with a possible D match to TRBD2 (6 bases). Trimming removed 1 base from V and 0 bases from J, with 11 bases in between. The germline gives CDR1 MGHRA, CDR2 YSYEKL. This CDR3 region has 16 residues. The CDR3 DNA reads TGCGCCAGCAGCCAAGGCCGGGGGTCTAGCACAGATACGCAGTATTTT. Protein product: CASSQGRGSSTDTQYF.

A remark on this clone: At the DNA level, this CDR3 is encoded by other sequences in the same sample as well. V is TRBV18 and J is TRBJ1-4, with TRBD1 identical over 9 bases. The CDR3 consists of 14 residues. CDR1 and CDR2 (germline): KGHSH, LQKENI. J gave up 5 bases and V 3 bases, and 1 base lay outside the gene matches. CDR3 residues: CASSPGQGNEKLFF. Here the CDR3 DNA reads TGTGCCAGCTCACCGGGACAGGGCAATGAAAAACTGTTTTTT.

V usage is TRBV28 and J usage is TRBJ2-3, with D unresolved. Germline V gives CDR1 MDHEN, CDR2 SYDVKM. This CDR3 is built from 12 residues. V shed 3 bases and J shed 7 bases, with 8 bases lying between them. This CDR3 reads CASSFLRNTQYF. CDR3 bases: TGTGCCAGCAGTTTTTTGCGGAATACGCAGTATTTT. Looking up the rest from reference TRBV28 and TRBJ2-3 gives the full variable domain: DVKVTQSSRYLVKRTGEKVFLECVQDMDHENMFWYRQDPGLGLRLIYFSYDVKMKEKGDIPEGYSVSREKKERFSLILESASTNQTSMYLCASSFLRNTQYFGPGTRLTVL.

The chain joins TRBV13 to TRBJ2-2, with D maybe TRBD1 (5 bases). The V and J ends lost 4 bases and 1 base respectively, with 10 bases between them. This CDR3 comprises 15 residues. CDR1 is PRHDT and CDR2 is FYEKMQ in the germline V gene (reference sequence). The DNA for the CDR3 is TGTGCCAGCAGCTCTAGAACAGGGAACACCGGGGAGCTGTTTTTT. Translation: CASSSRTGNTGELFF.

V is TRBV7-2 and J is TRBJ2-5, with 7 positions matching TRBD1. The J segment lost 7 bases and the V segment lost 10 bases, leaving 9 bases of the junction unmatched. The CDR3 extends over 12 amino acids. Germline CDR1 reads SGHTA; CDR2 reads FQGNSA. The CDR3 nucleotides are TGTGCCACCTCAACAGGGGTAGGGACCCAGTACTTC. Residues: CATSTGVGTQYF. Together with reference TRBV7-2 and TRBJ2-5, the CDR3 gives the full variable domain: GAGVSQSPSNKVTEKGKDVELRCDPISGHTALYWYRQSLGQGLEFLIYFQGNSAPDKSGLPSDRFSAERTGGSVSTLTIQRTQQEDSAVYLCATSTGVGTQYFGPGTRLLVL.

This clone was seen once. V usage is TRBV6-1 and J usage is TRBJ1-5, with D hard to call. Per the germline V gene, CDR1 is MNHNS and CDR2 is SASEGT. The length of the CDR3 is 14 residues. V was trimmed by 2 bases and J by 1 base, leaving 6 bases between them. The CDR3 coding sequence is TGTGCCAGCAGTGAATTCGGGAGCAATCAGCCCCAGCATTTT. Translation: CASSEFGSNQPQHF.

This CDR3 reads CASSAPLGQGLNGYTF. CDR3 in DNA: TGTGCCAGCAGCGCCCCTCTAGGACAGGGGTTGAATGGCTACACCTTC. The J gene is TRBJ1-2, the V gene TRBV9, with 9 positions matching TRBD1. V was pared by 3 bases and J by 6 bases, with 12 bases of the junction left unmatched. The CDR3 is 16 amino acids. Looked up from germline, CDR1 is SGDLS and CDR2 is YYNGEE.

This clone was recorded a few times. The rearrangement links TRBV6-2 or TRBV6-3 to TRBJ2-7, with no clear D. Germline CDR1 reads MNHEY; CDR2 reads SVGEGT. There are 15 residues in the CDR3. V was shortened by 4 bases and J by 2 bases, with 15 bases between the two germline ends. CDR3 bases: TGTGCCAGCAGTTCCCCCGTACGCTCCCCCTACGAGCAGTACGTC. Amino acids: CASSSPVRSPYEQYV.

This rearrangement joins TRBV27 to TRBJ2-1, with 7 nucleotides matching TRBD2. With V trimmed by 6 bases and J by 10 bases, 12 bases remained unmatched. There are 14 residues in the CDR3. The germline CDR1 and CDR2 sequences are MNHEY and SMNVEV (reference sequence). The CDR3 sequence is CASRILAANDEQFF. The CDR3 bases are TGTGCCAGCAGGATCCTAGCGGCAAATGACGAGCAGTTCTTC.

This clone appeared a few times. The chain has TRBV28 and TRBJ2-3; D is perhaps TRBD1 or TRBD2 (5 bases each). This CDR3 has 12 residues. The germline gives CDR1 MDHEN, CDR2 SYDVKM. V lost 3 bases and J 8 bases, leaving 9 bases between the germline ends. For the CDR3, the DNA is TGTGCCAGCAGTTTCTTTGGGGGTACGCAGTATTTT. Translated: CASSFFGGTQYF.

J is TRBJ2-6 and V is TRBV5-4; 14 bases align to TRBD2. The CDR3 is 18 residues long. The germline CDR1 and CDR2 sequences are SGHNT and YYREEE (reference sequence). J lost 4 bases, V lost 0 bases, and 3 bases had no gene match. The CDR3 sequence is CASSLGLAGGPGANVLTF. CDR3 nucleotide sequence: TGTGCCAGCAGCTTGGGACTAGCGGGGGGGCCGGGGGCCAACGTCCTGACTTTC. The whole variable domain, remainder taken from reference TRBV5-4 and TRBJ2-6, is ETGVTQSPTHLIKTRGQQVTLRCSSQSGHNTVSWYQQALGQGPQFIFQYYREEENGRGNFPPRFSGLQFPNYSSELNVNALELDDSALYLCASSLGLAGGPGANVLTFGAGSRLTVL.

The genes are TRBV4-2 and TRBJ2-2; D perhaps matches TRBD2 (7 bases). V was shortened by 0 bases and J by 2 bases, with 10 bases between the two germline ends. The CDR3 spans 16 residues. Germline-derived CDR1 and CDR2 are LGHNA and YNFKEQ. DNA for the CDR3: TGTGCCAGCAGCCAAGAGGCGGGGGCTAACACCGGGGAGCTGTTTTTT. Its protein product is CASSQEAGANTGELFF.

The chain has TRBV7-6 and TRBJ2-1; TRBD2 aligns across 11 bases. Germline V gene data show CDR1 as SGHVS and CDR2 as FNYEAQ. V shed 5 bases and J 4 bases; nucleotides not matched to a gene: 7. The CDR3 totals 16 residues. The CDR3 bases are TGTGCCAGCAGCACCCGACTAGCGGGGAGATACAATGAGCAGTTCTTC. Protein sequence: CASSTRLAGRYNEQFF.

This chain uses TRBV7-8 with TRBJ1-5; D may be TRBD1 (6 bases). The CDR3 contains 18 residues. The germline V gene has CDR1 SGHVS and CDR2 FQNEAQ. V dropped 5 bases and J dropped 1 base, with 21 bases sitting between them. The CDR3 spells CASSPLPGTLGSNQPQHF. DNA of the CDR3: TGTGCCAGCAGCCCCCTCCCCGGGACACTTGGGAGCAATCAGCCCCAGCATTTT.

The chain uses TRBV19 and TRBJ1-2; D is uncertain. V shed 3 bases and J shed 4 bases, with 9 bases lying between them. The CDR3 loop spans 13 amino acids. Germline lookup yields CDR1 LNHDA and CDR2 SQIVND (reference sequence). CDR3 sequence: CASSIARAYGYTF. For the CDR3, the DNA is TGTGCCAGTAGTATTGCGCGGGCCTATGGCTACACCTTC.

The chain combines TRBV7-3 with TRBJ2-2; TRBD2 is a possible D gene (5 bases). V lost 5 bases and J lost 7, with 17 bases in between. This CDR3 comprises 15 residues. CDR1 is SGHTA, CDR2 FQGTGA, per germline. The CDR3, as DNA: TGTGCCAGCAGCCCGACGGTGCCCAGCGGCGGGGAGCTGTTTTTT. Its protein product is CASSPTVPSGGELFF.